Following are 12 T cell receptor beta chains from one sample sequenced in a study of cytomegalovirus exposure and HLA in healthy donors. Produced via immunoSEQ multiplex PCR; TCRdb's table is partial and in-frame only. The sample carries under 250,000 clones, less than 85% recorded once. Specimen: PBMCs. The source of these receptors is a woman under 30 in good health and CMV-seronegative.

This chain uses TRBV19 with TRBJ2-1, with 10 bases fitting TRBD2. Per the germline V gene, CDR1 is LNHDA and CDR2 is SQIVND (reference sequence). This CDR3 spans 15 amino acids. Trimming took 5 bases from V and 4 from J; bases not matched to a gene: 5. The CDR3 spells CASSPLAGGYNEQFF. In nucleotides, the CDR3 is TGTGCCAGTAGTCCCTTAGCGGGGGGATACAATGAGCAGTTCTTC.

CDR3 coding DNA: TGTGCCAGCAGCTTGAAGGCGGGAAACACCATATATTTT. It yields the protein CASSLKAGNTIYF. The rearrangement joins TRBV5-6 to TRBJ1-3; D unresolved. CDR1 and CDR2 from the germline V gene are SGHDT and YYEEEE. V lost 1 base to trimming and J lost 4 bases, with 6 bases between them. The CDR3 is 13 residues long.

In this sample, this clone turned up once. V and J are TRBV12-1 and TRBJ1-5; TRBD1, the table's D call, was not compared with the DNA. TRBV12-1 is an annotated pseudogene. The CDR3 totals 21 residues. The CDR3 protein is CASSFVRGGNSGTGGYQPQHF. CDR3 nucleotide sequence: TGTGCCAGCAGCTTTGTTCGAGGCGGAAACTCCGGGACAGGGGGATATCAGCCCCAGCATTTT.

This chain uses TRBV14 with TRBJ2-3; maybe TRBD1 (6 bases). Trimming cost V 2 bases and J 8 bases, with 20 bases left between them. Looked up from germline, CDR1 is SGHDN and CDR2 is FVKESK. The CDR3 length is 16 residues. The CDR3 loop reads CASSQHPGTRVGTQYF. In nucleotides, the CDR3 is TGTGCCAGCAGCCAACACCCCGGGACAAGAGTGGGTACGCAGTATTTT.

The genes are TRBV6-1 and TRBJ1-2, with 8 bases identical to TRBD1. CDR3 length: 15 amino acids. The V gene end was trimmed by 5 bases and the J gene end by 4 bases; junction bases not matched to a gene: 9. Germline lookup yields CDR1 MNHNS and CDR2 SASEGT. CDR3 region: CASSSLRQGTYGYTF. CDR3 sequence (DNA): TGTGCCAGCAGTAGCCTTAGACAGGGGACCTATGGCTACACCTTC.

This chain uses TRBV7-2 with TRBJ1-2; no reliable D call. Germline CDR1 reads SGHTA; CDR2 reads FQGNSA. This CDR3 spans 14 amino acids. The V gene lost 4 bases and the J gene lost 4 bases, with 13 bases spanning the gap. The CDR3 DNA sequence: TGTGCCAGCAGCTCCCTCGCGGGCTCCTATGGCTACACCTTC. This codes for CASSSLAGSYGYTF.

The V gene is TRBV6-1, the J gene TRBJ2-7; 10 nucleotides match TRBD1. The CDR3 runs 12 residues. V shed 8 bases and J 6 bases; nucleotides not matched to a gene: 4. Germline CDR1 and CDR2: MNHNS and SASEGT. The CDR3 here is CASRDRGGEQYF. The DNA for the CDR3 is TGTGCCAGCCGGGACAGGGGCGGCGAGCAGTACTTC.

The chain combines TRBV27 with TRBJ2-1, with TRBD2 matching over 7 bases. Per the germline V gene, CDR1 is MNHEY and CDR2 is SMNVEV (reference sequence). There are 15 residues in the CDR3. V lost 8 bases and J lost 0; bases outside the gene matches: 7. The CDR3 loop reads CASGLAALSYNEQFF. As DNA, the CDR3 is TGTGCCAGCGGGCTAGCGGCTCTCTCCTACAATGAGCAGTTCTTC.

This rearrangement joins TRBV6-1 to TRBJ1-2; TRBD1 matches 7 bases. With V trimmed by 7 bases and J by 3 bases, 11 bases remained unmatched. Germline CDR1 and CDR2: MNHNS and SASEGT. This CDR3 has 15 residues. The DNA for the CDR3 is TGTGCCAGCACCTTCTCTCCAGGACAGGACTATGGCTACACCTTC. It codes for CASTFSPGQDYGYTF.

This clone was recorded only once. Here the CDR3 reads CASTTGDMNTEAFF. DNA of the CDR3: TGCGCCAGCACAACAGGGGATATGAACACTGAAGCTTTCTTT. The rearrangement uses TRBV5-1 and TRBJ1-1; 7 nucleotides line up with TRBD1. The V gene's germline CDR1 is SGHRS and CDR2 YFSETQ. V shed 6 bases and J 0 bases; nucleotides not matched to a gene: 5. The CDR3 spans 14 residues.

V usage is TRBV18 and J usage is TRBJ2-7; possibly TRBD2 for D (5 bases). V was shortened by 6 bases and J by 0 bases, with 15 bases between the two germline ends. The germline V gene encodes CDR1 KGHSH and CDR2 LQKENI. This CDR3 comprises 15 residues. The CDR3, as DNA: TGTGCCAGCTCCCCGGGCACGGGAAACTCCTACGAGCAGTACTTC. Residues: CASSPGTGNSYEQYF.

The chain recombines TRBV13 with TRBJ2-7; D perhaps matches TRBD1 (7 bases). The CDR3 has 15 amino acids. V was shortened by 6 bases and J by 2 bases, with 17 bases between the two germline ends. Germline V lookup: CDR1 PRHDT, CDR2 FYEKMQ (reference sequence). CDR3 sequence reads: CASSLRGTATYEQYF. As DNA, the CDR3 is TGTGCCAGCAGTCTACGGGGGACAGCGACCTACGAGCAGTACTTC.